This TCR beta chain was retrieved from a study of blood T cell repertoires in COVID-19. As for the study in general: Whether acute or convalescent, the COVID-19 samples came from the United States, Italy and Spain. The analysed material was cDNA or gDNA that came from T cells, B-cell-depleted T cells, or PBMCs.

Authors' analysis steps: Counts of nucleated cells, estimated from reference gene primer amplification, were obtained. Assay: immunoSEQ multiplex PCR; the TCRdb copy retains only in-frame clones and omits some. That table furnishes V, J and clone size, whereas the DNA furnished D and trimming. The table lists a few thousand clones, 90% of them singletons. The CDR3 has 14 amino acids. The V end lost 0 bases, the J end lost 0 bases, and 6 bases lay between the germline ends. Looked up from germline, CDR1 is SGDLS and CDR2 is YYNGEE. The clonotype was recovered from a man aged 60 to 75 with acute or convalescent COVID-19. J is TRBJ1-1 and V is TRBV9; D call uncertain. Sequencing used peripheral blood. The CDR3 nucleotides read TGTGCCAGCAGCGTAGGGGCCGTGAACACTGAAGCTTTCTTT. Residues: CASSVGAVNTEAFF. The variable domain in full, completed from reference TRBV9 and TRBJ1-1, reads DSGVTQTPKHLITATGQRVTLRCSPRSGDLSVYWYQQSLDQGLQFLIQYYNGEERAKGNILERFSAQQFPDLHSELNLSSLELGDSALYFCASSVGAVNTEAFFGQGTRLTVV.